The rows below give T cell receptor beta chains drawn from one sample of a study of beta chain features in type 1 diabetes. TCRdb's table, derived via immunoSEQ multiplex PCR, lists solely in-frame clones and lacks some. The data contain around 310,000 clones, roughly 14% of them singletons. The sequencing input was naive CD4+ T cells from blood. These receptors all stem from a woman under 30 with type 1 diabetes. CDR3s include the opening cysteine and the closing phenylalanine or tryptophan. Fields, in order: CDR3 protein, CDR3 DNA, J gene, D gene, clone size, V gene. A D gene is named only where the DNA matches it firmly. Size tells how often a clone was seen (once, few, many) or the class of an expanded clone, and some rows leave it out.

CASSLYSQGELFF TGTGCCAGCAGCTTATACTCCCAAGGGGAGCTGTTTTTT TRBJ2-2 . few TRBV7-9
CASSFRGQGTEAFF TGTGCCAGCAGCTTTAGGGGTCAAGGCACTGAAGCTTTCTTT TRBJ1-1 . . TRBV9
CASTSTDTQYF TGTGCCAGCACGAGCACAGATACGCAGTATTTT TRBJ2-3 . few TRBV27
CASGPQGTEAFF TGTGCCTCCGGGCCCCAGGGCACTGAAGCTTTCTTT TRBJ1-1 . many TRBV30
CATSRDGDIGDEQFF TGTGCCACCAGCAGAGATGGGGACATCGGCGATGAGCAGTTCTTC TRBJ2-1 . . TRBV15
CASSLAAPPDTQYF TGCGCCAGCAGCTTAGCGGCCCCGCCGGATACGCAGTATTTT TRBJ2-3 . . TRBV5-1
CASSVAAGVEQYF TGTGCCAGCAGCGTAGCGGCAGGTGTCGAGCAGTACTTC TRBJ2-7 . few TRBV9
CASSSPREEYF TGTGCCAGCAGTTCCCCTAGGGAGGAGTACTTC TRBJ2-7 . . TRBV6-5
CSVEGLAKNIQYF TGCAGCGTTGAAGGTCTAGCCAAAAACATTCAGTACTTC TRBJ2-4 . many TRBV29-1
CASTPGAGANVLTF TGCGCCAGCACCCCCGGAGCTGGGGCCAACGTCCTGACTTTC TRBJ2-6 . few TRBV5-1
CASSDLAGGRGGYEQYF TGTGCCAGCAGTGACCTAGCGGGAGGGCGTGGGGGCTACGAGCAGTACTTC TRBJ2-7 TRBD2 . TRBV27
CASSSQREEQFF TGTGCCAGCAGTTCTCAGCGGGAAGAGCAGTTCTTC TRBJ2-1 TRBD2 . TRBV6-6
CASSRRQGINYGYTF TGTGCCAGCAGTCGCCGACAGGGGATAAACTATGGCTACACCTTC TRBJ1-2 TRBD1 . TRBV6-6
CASSVRYQETQYF TGTGCCAGCAGTGTCCGGTACCAAGAGACCCAGTACTTC TRBJ2-5 . . TRBV27
CASSRTGSSYGYTF TGTGCCAGCAGTAGGACAGGGTCAAGCTATGGCTACACCTTC TRBJ1-2 TRBD1 few TRBV2
CASSHTVQETQYF TGTGCCAGCAGTCACACAGTCCAAGAGACCCAGTACTTC TRBJ2-5 . . TRBV27
CASSPGGLAVPSYNEQFF TGTGCCAGCAGCCCGGGCGGACTAGCGGTGCCCTCCTACAATGAGCAGTTCTTC TRBJ2-1 TRBD2 . TRBV5-4
CASSLLVTGSYEQYF TGTGCCAGCAGTTTATTAGTAACAGGGTCCTACGAGCAGTACTTC TRBJ2-7 . . TRBV28
CASSKVARGVETQYF TGTGCCAGCAGTAAAGTAGCCCGAGGTGTTGAGACCCAGTACTTC TRBJ2-5 . . TRBV19
CSTADRGRSGSGYNEQFF TGCAGCACAGCCGACAGGGGGCGTAGCGGGAGCGGATACAATGAGCAGTTCTTC TRBJ2-1 . . TRBV29-1
CASSLTGGAFYEQYF TGTGCCAGCAGCCTTACAGGGGGCGCTTTCTACGAGCAGTACTTC TRBJ2-7 TRBD1 few TRBV7-2
CASSFSYRDRDQETQYF TGTGCCAGCAGTTTTAGCTACCGGGACAGAGACCAAGAGACCCAGTACTTC TRBJ2-5 TRBD1 . TRBV28
CAWRGVRGPSYEQYF TGTGCCTGGAGAGGAGTGAGGGGGCCTTCCTACGAGCAGTACTTC TRBJ2-7 TRBD1 few TRBV30
CAWSAGPSAGYTF TGTGCCTGGAGCGCTGGGCCATCTGCCGGCTACACCTTC TRBJ1-2 . . TRBV30
CASSQVVTAVRETQYF TGTGCCAGCAGCCAAGTCGTCACAGCCGTAAGGGAGACCCAGTACTTC TRBJ2-5 . . TRBV4-2
CASSPPRDREVETQYF TGTGCCAGCAGCCCCCCAAGGGACAGGGAGGTCGAGACCCAGTACTTC TRBJ2-5 TRBD1 . TRBV7-9